There are a few counts of the clone carrying this T cell receptor (beta chain). Its antigen is not identified. Each CDR3 protein gets one entry after TCRdb re-called the 5' RACE reads with MiXCR. Found here are under 150,000 distinct CDR3 sequences, roughly 18% of them singletons; the top ten hold 2.5% to 3%. The CDR3 totals 16 residues. V trimming: 3 bases; J trimming: 8 bases; junction bases outside the gene matches: 9. The germline CDR1 and CDR2 sequences are MDHEN and SYDVKM. The data were taken from a study of human T cells and chemical hapten exposure. General study findings and limits: No alteration of TCRs above 1 in 1000 frequency was seen with DPC sensitization.

Unseparated into fractions, whole blood served as the source from which total RNA was extracted. V is TRBV28 and J is TRBJ2-2, with 10 bases matching TRBD2. This clonotype was obtained from a human donor in good health. DNA for the CDR3: TGTGCCAGCAGTTTTGGAGCGGGAGGGGCCGGAGGGGAGCTGTTTTTT. Protein sequence: CASSFGAGGAGGELFF.